Following are 23 T cell receptor beta chains from one sample sequenced in a study of shared clonotypes between healthy human individuals. Assay: immunoSEQ multiplex PCR; the TCRdb copy retains only in-frame clones and omits some. The top ten hold more than 0.1% of the sample, which has around 2.1 million clones, 95% seen once. The source material was naive CD4+ T cells sorted from blood. As to subset: CD45RA+ positively selected. These receptors all come from a man younger than 35 in good health.

This clone was observed once. A much larger clone lies one base from this, so it may be a read error. At the DNA level, this CDR3 is encoded by other sequences in the same sample as well. The chain has TRBV5-1 and TRBJ1-2, with D tentatively TRBD1 (5 bases). Germline CDR1 is SGHRS and CDR2 is YFSETQ. The CDR3 contains 13 residues. Trimming took off 0 bases at V and 4 bases at J, with 7 bases between the two ends. The CDR3 coding sequence is TGCGCCAGCAGCTTGGGACAGACCTATGGCTACACCTTC. Its protein is CASSLGQTYGYTF.

CDR3 DNA sequence: TGCGCCAGCAGCCTCCTCCTAAGGGGCTACGAGCAGTACTTC. Protein: CASSLLLRGYEQYF. This chain uses TRBV4-1 with TRBJ2-7, with D possibly TRBD1 on 5 matching bases. Germline V gives CDR1 MGHRA, CDR2 YSYEKL. There are 14 residues in the CDR3. The germline V and J ends were trimmed by 4 bases and 3 bases, with 13 bases remaining between them.

V and J are TRBV2 and TRBJ1-2; TRBD1 aligns across 7 bases. CDR1 and CDR2 from the germline V gene are SNHLY and FYNNEI. The CDR3 extends over 12 amino acids. J was trimmed by 8 bases and V by 6 bases; bases with no gene match: 6. CDR3 in amino acids: CASRHDRAGYTF. The CDR3 DNA is TGTGCCAGCAGGCACGACAGGGCCGGCTACACCTTC.

The gene calls are TRBV7-9 and TRBJ1-2, with 9 bases fitting TRBD1. Germline V gives CDR1 SEHNR, CDR2 FQNEAQ (reference sequence). The V and J ends lost 3 bases and 6 bases, in that order; junction bases with no gene match: 2. The CDR3 is made up of 13 amino acids. For the CDR3, the DNA is TGTGCCAGCAGCTTCGGACAGGGGAATGGCTACACCTTC. Amino acids: CASSFGQGNGYTF.

V is TRBV2 and J is TRBJ2-5; D is uncertain. Germline assignment: CDR1 SNHLY and CDR2 FYNNEI. Between the trimmed V and J ends, which lost 6 bases and 2 bases, there was a span of 16 bases. This CDR3 contains 15 residues. The CDR3 reads CASRTDPQRQETQYF. The CDR3 nucleotides are TGTGCCAGCAGGACCGACCCACAGAGGCAAGAGACCCAGTACTTC.

This rearrangement joins TRBV11-3 to TRBJ2-1, with TRBD2 matching over 10 bases. The CDR3 contains 15 residues. V was clipped by 1 base and J by 6 bases; unmatched bases: 3. Germline-derived CDR1 and CDR2 are SGHNT and YENEEA. The CDR3 region is CASSLGLAGVNEQFF. The CDR3 nucleotides are TGTGCCAGCAGCTTAGGGCTAGCGGGAGTCAATGAGCAGTTCTTC.

The V call is TRBV18, the J call TRBJ1-4; D ambiguous. Germline CDR1 and CDR2: KGHSH and LQKENI. V gave up 6 bases and J gave up 8 bases, with 16 bases separating them. The CDR3 is made up of 14 amino acids. The CDR3 sequence is CASSIDMAGEKLFF. CDR3 nucleotides: TGTGCCAGCTCGATTGACATGGCCGGGGAAAAACTGTTTTTT.

Concerning this clone: The sample has other DNA sequences that encode this CDR3 too. The chain employs TRBV5-1 and TRBJ2-5; 11 bases agree with TRBD2. CDR3 length: 14 residues. J gave up 0 bases and V 5 bases, and 0 bases lay outside the gene matches. Germline-derived CDR1 and CDR2 are SGHRS and YFSETQ. The CDR3 coding sequence is TGCGCCAGCAGACTAGCGGGGGACCAAGAGACCCAGTACTTC. Translation gives CASRLAGDQETQYF. Full variable domain (outside the CDR3, taken from reference TRBV5-1 and TRBJ2-5): KAGVTQTPRYLIKTRGQQVTLSCSPISGHRSVSWYQQTPGQGLQFLFEYFSETQRNKGNFPGRFSGRQFSNSRSEMNVSTLELGDSALYLCASRLAGDQETQYFGPGTRLLVL.

This chain connects TRBV7-8 to TRBJ2-7, with D tentatively TRBD2 (6 bases). The CDR3 is 12 amino acids. Germline CDR1 and CDR2: SGHVS and FQNEAQ. Trimming removed 4 bases at V and 6 bases at J, with 10 bases between. The DNA for the CDR3 is TGTGCCAGCAGCTCCTCCGGGGGCGAGCAGTACTTC. Protein product: CASSSSGGEQYF.

V usage is TRBV18 and J usage is TRBJ2-7; 9 nucleotides match TRBD2. The CDR3 loop spans 15 amino acids. Germline V lookup: CDR1 KGHSH, CDR2 LQKENI. V lost 3 bases and J lost 6; bases outside the gene matches: 9. The CDR3 DNA reads TGTGCCAGCTCACCCAACCGTAGCGGGAGCGGCGAGCAGTACTTC. Encoded protein: CASSPNRSGSGEQYF.

The chain has TRBV27 and TRBJ2-2; D is ambiguous. Germline assignment: CDR1 MNHEY and CDR2 SMNVEV (reference sequence). Deletions cut 3 bases from V and 7 bases from J, with 12 bases between. The CDR3 loop spans 14 amino acids. The CDR3 region has the DNA TGTGCCAGCAGTTTCCAACCGGGCCTCGGGGAGCTGTTTTTT. Amino acid sequence: CASSFQPGLGELFF.

The CDR3 loop reads CASSSLAGEQFF. CDR3 in DNA: TGTGCCAGCAGCTCCCTAGCGGGAGAGCAGTTCTTC. This chain connects TRBV11-3 to TRBJ2-1, with 9 nucleotides matching TRBD2. In germline, CDR1 is SGHNT, CDR2 YENEEA. There are 12 residues in the CDR3. V was clipped by 4 bases and J by 10 bases; unmatched bases: 2.

V is TRBV18 and J is TRBJ2-7, with a possible D match to TRBD1 (5 bases). V was clipped by 3 bases and J by 5 bases, with 14 bases between them. CDR1 and CDR2 (germline): KGHSH, LQKENI. This CDR3 spans 14 amino acids. The CDR3: CASSPQGFPNEQYF. Written as DNA, the CDR3 is TGTGCCAGCTCACCGCAGGGTTTTCCTAACGAGCAGTACTTC.

V and J are TRBV29-1 and TRBJ2-3; D is uncertain. Germline lookup yields CDR1 SQVTM and CDR2 ANQGSEA. The CDR3 loop spans 12 amino acids. Trimming took 4 bases from V and 3 from J, leaving 8 bases between them. The CDR3 DNA reads as TGCAGCGTTGTAAGGGCAACAGATACGCAGTATTTT. This gives the protein CSVVRATDTQYF.

This clone was observed once. The chain uses TRBV12-5 and TRBJ1-1, with 8 bases that match TRBD1. This CDR3 spans 14 amino acids. J lost 5 bases, V lost 6 bases, and 8 bases had no gene match. Germline CDR1 reads LGHNT; CDR2 reads FRNRAP. CDR3 sequence (DNA): TGTGCTAGTGGCCGACAGGGGAGAGAAACTGAAGCTTTCTTT. The encoded protein is CASGRQGRETEAFF. The whole variable domain, remainder taken from reference TRBV12-5 and TRBJ1-1, is DARVTQTPRHKVTEMGQEVTMRCQPILGHNTVFWYRQTMMQGLELLAYFRNRAPLDDSGMPKDRFSAEMPDATLATLKIQPSEPRDSAVYFCASGRQGRETEAFFGQGTRLTVV.

In this sample, this clone turned up once. This chain uses TRBV6-5 with TRBJ2-1; 9 bases fit TRBD2. The germline gives CDR1 MNHEY, CDR2 SVGAGI. With 2 bases clipped from V and 6 bases from J, the junction kept 8 bases outside the gene matches. The CDR3 contains 16 residues. The CDR3 region is CASSYGGGRGGNEQFF. For the CDR3, the DNA is TGTGCCAGCAGTTACGGCGGCGGGAGGGGGGGCAATGAGCAGTTCTTC.

V usage is TRBV7-9 and J usage is TRBJ1-4, with D possibly matching TRBD1 (5 bases). Trimming pared 5 bases from V and 2 bases from J, leaving 15 bases between. Germline assignment: CDR1 SEHNR and CDR2 FQNEAQ (reference sequence). The CDR3 spans 16 residues. CDR3 sequence reads: CASSGTLGSTNEKLFF. CDR3 coding DNA: TGTGCCAGCAGCGGGACTTTAGGTTCCACTAATGAAAAACTGTTTTTT.

This rearrangement joins TRBV5-6 to TRBJ2-3; TRBD2 agrees at 13 bases. The J segment lost 6 bases and the V segment lost 4 bases, leaving 17 bases of the junction unmatched. The germline V gene has CDR1 SGHDT and CDR2 YYEEEE. This CDR3 is built from 19 residues. The CDR3 bases are TGTGCCAGCAGCCCCGGACTAGCGGGGGCCCTCGTCACCGAGGATACGCAGTATTTT. Translated: CASSPGLAGALVTEDTQYF.

The V and J genes are TRBV5-1 and TRBJ2-5, with TRBD1 as a possible D gene (5 bases). Germline loops: CDR1 SGHRS, CDR2 YFSETQ. Trimming pared 4 bases from V and 4 bases from J, leaving 14 bases between. The CDR3 has 14 amino acids. CDR3 DNA: TGCGCCAGCAGCCCAGGACACATCACAGAGACCCAGTACTTC. It translates to CASSPGHITETQYF.

The rearrangement links TRBV9 to TRBJ2-1; 8 bases map to TRBD1. The CDR3 is 16 residues long. The germline V gene has CDR1 SGDLS and CDR2 YYNGEE. With V trimmed by 3 bases and J by 7 bases, 12 bases remained unmatched. CDR3 sequence (DNA): TGTGCCAGCAGCGCCCGACAGGGGTGGGGTGTAAATGAGCAGTTCTTC. Encoded protein: CASSARQGWGVNEQFF.

In nucleotides, the CDR3 is TGTGCCAGCAGCGGGGGACACAAATACAATGAGCAGTTCTTC. Translating gives CASSGGHKYNEQFF. The chain combines TRBV5-6 with TRBJ2-1, with D perhaps matching TRBD1 (6 bases). V lost 4 bases and J 4 bases, leaving 12 bases between the germline ends. From germline, CDR1 is SGHDT and CDR2 YYEEEE. The CDR3 loop spans 14 amino acids.

The rearrangement joins TRBV14 to TRBJ1-1; tentatively, D is TRBD1 (5 bases). CDR1 SGHDN and CDR2 FVKESK come from the germline V gene. V was pared by 0 bases and J by 4 bases, with 15 bases between. The CDR3 extends over 16 amino acids. This chain's CDR3 is CASSQEVFMGGTEAFF. DNA of the CDR3: TGTGCCAGCAGCCAAGAAGTTTTCATGGGGGGCACTGAAGCTTTCTTT.

To note about this clone: Other DNA sequences from this sample encode an identical CDR3 as well. The CDR3 is CASSLEASGANVLTF. The CDR3 coding sequence is TGCGCCAGCAGCTTGGAGGCATCTGGGGCCAACGTCCTGACTTTC. This chain connects TRBV5-1 to TRBJ2-6, with D unresolved. Trimming removed 0 bases at V and 1 base at J, with 5 bases between. Germline CDR1 SGHRS, CDR2 YFSETQ. CDR3 size: 15 residues.